The text below deals with one T cell receptor (beta chain). Antigen: not known. 13 Jbeta primers and 60 Vbeta primers were used for the PCR. The data were produced by immunoSEQ multiplex PCR, yet TCRdb's version contains in-frame clones alone and is incomplete. The data contain around 250,000 clones, 80% to 85% of them singletons. These data are taken from a study of cytomegalovirus exposure and HLA in healthy donors. Germline lookup yields CDR1 SEHNR and CDR2 FQNEAQ (reference sequence). The CDR3 is 15 residues long. Trimming shortened V by 1 base and J by 1 base, and 9 bases separated the two germline ends. General study findings and limits: An assumption of roughly uniform sequencing depth across donors underlay the presence/absence analyses. Association of a missense DCLRE1C variant with TCR beta V- and J-gene trimming was reported in a later analysis.

Sample: PBMCs. V gene TRBV7-9 combines with J gene TRBJ2-3, with D uncertain. This clonotype originated in a woman aged 55-69 years in good health and CMV-seropositive. The chain's CDR3 is CASSLGGARTDTQYF. CDR3 DNA sequence: TGTGCCAGCAGCTTAGGCGGCGCACGCACAGATACGCAGTATTTT. The whole variable domain, filled in from reference TRBV7-9 and TRBJ2-3, reads DTGVSQNPRHKITKRGQNVTFRCDPISEHNRLYWYRQTLGQGPEFLTYFQNEAQLEKSRLLSDRFSAERPKGSFSTLEIQRTEQGDSAMYLCASSLGGARTDTQYFGPGTRLTVL.